These T cell receptor beta chains were read from a single sample in a study of OX40 agonist ivuxolimab in advanced cancers. Produced via immunoSEQ multiplex PCR; TCRdb's table is partial and in-frame only. The sample contains tens of thousands of clones, around 85% of which appear only once. This specimen was CD4+ or CD8+ T cells sorted from blood, taken in a trial of the OX40 agonist ivuxolimab. The receptor set was obtained from an adult with an advanced solid tumor such as melanoma, head and neck, liver or kidney cancer. Both conserved end residues are part of each CDR3. A D gene is named only where the DNA matches it firmly. A row's size may be missing; if present it is once, few, many or a size class.

size: once
D: TRBD2
V: TRBV2
J: TRBJ2-1
DNA: TGTGCCAGCAGTGAGAGTCCAGCGGGGCGGCAGTTCTTC
CDR3: CASSESPAGRQFF

size: -
D: -
V: TRBV30
J: TRBJ1-2
DNA: TGTGCCTGGAGCCGAGGGGGGTCGATCGCTAACTATGGCTACACCTTC
CDR3: CAWSRGGSIANYGYTF

size: -
D: TRBD1
V: TRBV11-3
J: TRBJ1-3
DNA: TGTGCCGGCAGCCATCACGCAATCCGACAGGGGTGGCCTGGAAACACCATATATTTT
CDR3: CAGSHHAIRQGWPGNTIYF

size: -
D: TRBD1
V: TRBV19
J: TRBJ1-5
DNA: TGTGCCAGTAGTACGGACAGGGGGCATCAGCCCCAGCATTTT
CDR3: CASSTDRGHQPQHF

size: few
D: TRBD1
V: TRBV13
J: TRBJ1-6
DNA: TGTGCCAGCAGCTTCGGGACAGGGCTTTCACCCCTCCACTTT
CDR3: CASSFGTGLSPLHF

size: few
D: -
V: TRBV11-2
J: TRBJ1-5
DNA: TGTGCCAGCAGCCTGGATCGCAATCAGCCCCAGCATTTT
CDR3: CASSLDRNQPQHF

size: -
D: TRBD2
V: TRBV5-6
J: TRBJ2-7
DNA: TGTGCCAGCAGCCTTGTACCCACCTTAGCGGGGGCCTACGAGCAGTACTTC
CDR3: CASSLVPTLAGAYEQYF

size: -
D: -
V: TRBV5-1
J: TRBJ1-4
DNA: TGCGCCAGCAGCTGGGACACCGGTAATGAAAAACTGTTTTTT
CDR3: CASSWDTGNEKLFF

size: -
D: TRBD1
V: TRBV2
J: TRBJ2-3
DNA: TGTGCCAGCAAGCCGGGACAGGGCCCACCTAACACGCAGTATTTT
CDR3: CASKPGQGPPNTQYF

size: -
D: TRBD1
V: TRBV5-1
J: TRBJ1-4
DNA: TGCGCCAGCAGCTGGACAGGCAGTAATGAAAAACTGTTTTTT
CDR3: CASSWTGSNEKLFF

size: -
D: -
V: TRBV10-3
J: TRBJ1-5
DNA: TGTGCCATCAGTGGACAGAGAAATCAGCCCCAGCATTTT
CDR3: CAISGQRNQPQHF

size: once
D: -
V: TRBV30
J: TRBJ2-2
DNA: TGTGCCTGGAAGGGAGCAGCTACCGGGGAGCTGTTTTTT
CDR3: CAWKGAATGELFF

size: -
D: TRBD2
V: TRBV19
J: TRBJ2-3
DNA: TGTGCCAGTAGATTAAGCGGGGGGTCAGATACGCAGTATTTT
CDR3: CASRLSGGSDTQYF

size: -
D: -
V: TRBV5-1
J: TRBJ2-7
DNA: TGCGCCAGCCACTGGGGTGGGGGACTCTCCTACGAGCAGTACTTC
CDR3: CASHWGGGLSYEQYF

size: -
D: -
V: TRBV6-5
J: TRBJ1-2
DNA: TGTGCCAGCAGTTGGTCAGGGCTCTATGGCTACACCTTC
CDR3: CASSWSGLYGYTF

size: many
D: TRBD1
V: TRBV19
J: TRBJ1-5
DNA: TGTGCCAGTAGTGTACCTGGACAGGTGGATCAGCCCCAGCATTTT
CDR3: CASSVPGQVDQPQHF

size: -
D: -
V: TRBV6-6
J: TRBJ2-7
DNA: TGTGCCAGCAGTCCGGGTCCGGACTACGAGCAGTACTTC
CDR3: CASSPGPDYEQYF

size: -
D: -
V: TRBV7-7
J: TRBJ2-5
DNA: TGTGCTAGCAGCCGACGGGGTCTGGGAGAGACCCAGTACTTC
CDR3: CASSRRGLGETQYF

size: -
D: -
V: TRBV7-6
J: TRBJ2-7
DNA: TGTGCCAGCAGCTCAATTGGCTACGAGCAGTACTTC
CDR3: CASSSIGYEQYF